The 24 T cell receptor beta chains below come from one sample, sequenced in a study of T cell responses to AZD1222 COVID-19 vaccine. Generated by immunoSEQ multiplex PCR, the TCRdb table keeps only in-frame clones and is missing some. Altogether under 200,000 clones are present, around 90% being singletons, with the ten largest covering 25% to 30%. Sequencing was performed on peripheral blood, taken 28 days after the second AZD1222 dose. The receptors were sampled from an adult who received the AZD1222 COVID-19 vaccine.

The chain recombines TRBV11-2 with TRBJ2-1; the match to TRBD2 covers 8 bases. The CDR3 is 15 amino acids. V shed 1 base, J shed 8 bases, and the junction held 7 bases outside the gene matches. Germline CDR1 SGHAT, CDR2 FQNNGV. The CDR3 coding sequence is TGTGCCAGCAGCTTAGTGAGCGGGAGTAAGGATGAGCAGTTCTTC. Protein: CASSLVSGSKDEQFF.

This clone was detected once. The CDR3 DNA sequence: TGTGCCAGCAGCTACAACGGGGGTTTCACGCAGTATTTT. This codes for CASSYNGGFTQYF. The chain uses TRBV6-5 and TRBJ2-3; D might be TRBD2 (6 bases). The CDR3 sequence is 13 residues long. V was trimmed by 6 bases and J by 9 bases, leaving 16 bases between them. CDR1 MNHEY and CDR2 SVGAGI come from the germline V gene.

The chain has TRBV10-3 and TRBJ2-2, with D possibly being TRBD1 (6 bases). V lost 6 bases and J lost 1, with 15 bases in between. The CDR3 has 16 residues. Germline CDR1 reads ENHRY; CDR2 reads SYGVKD. CDR3 sequence: CAIREGQQMNTGELFF. The CDR3 DNA is TGTGCCATCAGGGAAGGACAGCAAATGAACACCGGGGAGCTGTTTTTT.

This clone has a handful of counts. The V and J genes are TRBV28 and TRBJ2-2; 9 nucleotides agree with TRBD1. The germline CDR1 and CDR2 sequences are MDHEN and SYDVKM. The CDR3 is made up of 16 amino acids. The V gene end was trimmed by 4 bases and the J gene end by 4 bases; junction bases not matched to a gene: 7. The CDR3 DNA reads as TGTGCCAGCAGTTCCACAGGGGGCGCGGGCACCGGGGAGCTGTTTTTT. Residues: CASSSTGGAGTGELFF.

V and J are TRBV4-1 and TRBJ2-3, with TRBD2 matching over 10 bases. The CDR3 is 18 residues long. Trimming at V came to 0 bases and at J to 2 bases, leaving 8 bases not matched to a gene. The V gene's germline CDR1 is MGHRA and CDR2 YSYEKL. DNA of the CDR3: TGCGCCAGCAGCCAAGATCGTAAACTAGCGGGATCCACAGATACGCAGTATTTT. Translating gives CASSQDRKLAGSTDTQYF.

The chain joins TRBV19 to TRBJ2-1; TRBD1 might be the D (5 bases). Trimming removed 5 bases at V and 0 bases at J, with 11 bases between. CDR1 and CDR2 (germline): LNHDA, SQIVND (reference sequence). The CDR3 contains 15 residues. The chain's CDR3 is CASSPDRGSYNEQFF. The CDR3 region has the DNA TGTGCCAGTAGTCCCGACAGAGGCTCCTACAATGAGCAGTTCTTC.

J is TRBJ2-2 and V is TRBV2, with 8 bases that match TRBD1. The CDR3 totals 16 residues. V lost 4 bases to trimming and J lost 2 bases; unmatched junction nucleotides: 6. Per germline, CDR1 SNHLY and CDR2 FYNNEI. Here the CDR3 DNA reads TGTGCCAGCAGTGCGAGGGGGACAGGAAACACCGGGGAGCTGTTTTTT. As protein: CASSARGTGNTGELFF.

The chain is built from TRBV19 and TRBJ2-7; a weak D match, TRBD1 (7 bases). Germline assignment: CDR1 LNHDA and CDR2 SQIVND (reference sequence). The V end lost 11 bases, the J end lost 6 bases, and 17 bases lay between the germline ends. The CDR3 is 12 amino acids. The CDR3 DNA is TGTGCCTCTCGACAGGGACTCAGCGAGCAGTACTTC. It is translated as CASRQGLSEQYF.

The J gene is TRBJ1-1, the V gene TRBV19; 9 bases map to TRBD1. The CDR3 has 15 residues. The ends lost 4 bases at V and 5 bases at J; junction bases unmatched: 8. Germline CDR1 and CDR2: LNHDA and SQIVND (reference sequence). As DNA, the CDR3 is TGTGCCAGTAGTACGGGACAGGGCCTGGGGACTGAAGCTTTCTTT. This translates into CASSTGQGLGTEAFF.

Only one count was recorded for this clone. This chain connects TRBV3-1 (or the pseudogene TRBV3-2) to TRBJ2-5; 13 nucleotides align to TRBD2. Looked up from germline, CDR1 is LGHDT and CDR2 is YNNKEL (reference sequence). The CDR3 is made up of 19 amino acids. V dropped 4 bases and J dropped 4; count of bases not matched to a gene: 15. CDR3 coding DNA: TGTGCCAGCAGCCCGCGTCTACTAGCGGGAGGGGTGTGGGCAGAGACCCAGTACTTC. This encodes CASSPRLLAGGVWAETQYF.

The gene calls are TRBV6-2 or TRBV6-3 and TRBJ2-1; no reliable D call. The V end was cut by 4 bases, the J end by 4 bases, with 17 bases between. CDR3 size: 16 residues. Germline lookup yields CDR1 MNHEY and CDR2 SVGEGT. The CDR3 nucleotides are TGTGCCAGCAGTTCCTCAGACGGACGGCTATACAATGAGCAGTTCTTC. Amino acids: CASSSSDGRLYNEQFF.

V usage is TRBV6-5 and J usage is TRBJ1-1, with a weak D call TRBD1 (6 bases). The CDR3 sequence is 13 residues long. Germline V CDR1 and CDR2: MNHEY, SVGAGI. The V end was cut by 5 bases, the J end by 5 bases, with 12 bases between. CDR3 protein: CASSPDRRTEAFF. CDR3 DNA: TGTGCCAGCAGTCCTGACAGGAGGACTGAAGCTTTCTTT.

The chain carries TRBV4-3 and TRBJ2-1; TRBD2 agrees at 8 bases. Trimming took 4 bases from V and 7 from J; bases not matched to a gene: 9. This CDR3 spans 15 amino acids. Germline CDR1 and CDR2: LGHNA and YSLEER. CDR3 coding DNA: TGCGCCAGCAGCCCGGCAGCGGGAGTGGGGAATGAGCAGTTCTTC. It encodes CASSPAAGVGNEQFF.

Regarding this clone: This same CDR3 is encoded by further DNA sequences in the sample. This chain connects TRBV9 to TRBJ2-7; TRBD2 might be the D (5 bases). The CDR3 is 15 amino acids. Germline values: CDR1 SGDLS, CDR2 YYNGEE. The V end was cut by 1 base, the J end by 1 base, with 12 bases between. The CDR3, as DNA: TGTGCCAGCAGCGTAAATTCGGGGAGTTCCTACGAGCAGTACTTC. Protein sequence: CASSVNSGSSYEQYF.

The sample holds a few counts of this clone. The chain employs TRBV28 and TRBJ1-1, with a weak D call TRBD1 (5 bases). The CDR3 has 13 amino acids. Per the germline V gene, CDR1 is MDHEN and CDR2 is SYDVKM. V was clipped by 11 bases and J by 0 bases, with 13 bases between them. The CDR3 is CAGGAGMNTEAFF. Written as DNA, the CDR3 is TGTGCCGGTGGGGCGGGAATGAACACTGAAGCTTTCTTT.

V gene TRBV10-3 combines with J gene TRBJ2-3; 7 bases agree with TRBD2. This CDR3 region has 13 residues. V lost 11 bases to trimming and J lost 3 bases; unmatched junction nucleotides: 8. CDR1 is ENHRY, CDR2 SYGVKD, per germline. CDR3 sequence reads: CAAGGEMTDTQYF. Written as DNA, the CDR3 is TGTGCCGCTGGGGGGGAGATGACAGATACGCAGTATTTT.

In DNA, the CDR3 is TGTGCCAGCAGCTTGGGGTTCCAGGGATACAATCAGCCCCAGCATTTT. Amino acid sequence: CASSLGFQGYNQPQHF. This chain links TRBV3-1 (or the pseudogene TRBV3-2) with TRBJ1-5, with a weak D call TRBD1 (5 bases). In germline, CDR1 is LGHDT, CDR2 YNNKEL (reference sequence). This CDR3 comprises 16 residues. The V and J ends lost 5 bases and 3 bases respectively, with 17 bases between them.

This chain joins TRBV9 and TRBJ1-1; no clear D gene. Germline CDR1 and CDR2: SGDLS and YYNGEE. This CDR3 spans 14 amino acids. V shed 0 bases and J shed 1 base, with 7 bases lying between them. The CDR3 loop is CASSVASTNTEAFF. As DNA, the CDR3 is TGTGCCAGCAGCGTAGCTTCGACGAACACTGAAGCTTTCTTT.

V usage is TRBV7-2 and J usage is TRBJ1-4, with D possibly TRBD1 on 6 matching bases. This CDR3 is built from 14 residues. The V gene lost 1 base and the J gene lost 7 bases, with 10 bases spanning the gap. CDR1 SGHTA and CDR2 FQGNSA come from the germline V gene. The CDR3 DNA reads TGTGCCAGCAGCTTAGGGGGGGCTGGTGAAAAACTGTTTTTT. It yields the protein CASSLGGAGEKLFF.

The chain combines TRBV2 with TRBJ1-6; TRBD1 matches at 8 bases. The CDR3 covers 15 residues. Per the germline V gene, CDR1 is SNHLY and CDR2 is FYNNEI. The trim removed 6 bases at V and 3 bases at J, leaving 4 bases unmatched. The CDR3 bases are TGTGCCAGCAGCGGGGGACAGGTCTATAATTCACCCCTCCACTTT. It codes for CASSGGQVYNSPLHF.

This clone was counted a few times. V gene TRBV5-1 combines with J gene TRBJ2-1, with D possibly TRBD2 on 5 matching bases. V gave up 0 bases and J gave up 9 bases, with 16 bases separating them. Per germline, CDR1 SGHRS and CDR2 YFSETQ. The length of the CDR3 is 15 residues. The CDR3 coding sequence is TGCGCCAGCAGCTTGGCGGTGGGTTCGGGGTTTGAGCAGTTCTTC. Its translation is CASSLAVGSGFEQFF.

This sequence joins TRBV5-1 and TRBJ2-7; 7 positions match TRBD1. There are 14 residues in the CDR3. From germline, CDR1 is SGHRS and CDR2 YFSETQ. Germline trimming cut 4 bases from V and 2 bases from J; bases unmatched to any gene: 6. The CDR3 loop is CASSATGQAYEQYF. Here the CDR3 DNA reads TGCGCCAGCAGCGCGACAGGACAGGCCTACGAGCAGTACTTC.

The V call is TRBV27, the J call TRBJ1-6, with no clear D. The CDR3 loop spans 13 amino acids. V was shortened by 6 bases and J by 4 bases, with 7 bases between the two germline ends. The germline CDR1 and CDR2 sequences are MNHEY and SMNVEV (reference sequence). The CDR3 bases are TGTGCCAGCAGAACGGGGTATAATTCACCCCTCCACTTT. Residues: CASRTGYNSPLHF.

The chain is built from TRBV19 and TRBJ2-1, with 9 nucleotides matching TRBD2. The J segment lost 6 bases and the V segment lost 0 bases, leaving 18 bases of the junction unmatched. The CDR3 loop spans 20 amino acids. Germline lookup yields CDR1 LNHDA and CDR2 SQIVND (reference sequence). The CDR3 loop is CASSIDRQPMTSGLGNEQFF. The DNA of the CDR3 is TGTGCCAGTAGTATAGATCGACAGCCGATGACTAGCGGTTTAGGCAATGAGCAGTTCTTC.